This entry is about one T cell receptor (beta chain). The sample is drawn from a study of blood T cell repertoires in COVID-19. Study-wide context: Some COVID-19 samples were acute and others convalescent; all came from the United States, Italy and Spain. PBMCs, B-cell-depleted T cells, or T cells were the source of the cDNA or gDNA that made up the material.

Source study methods: Amplification from reference gene primers served as the basis for estimated nucleated cell counts. Clones were read by immunoSEQ multiplex PCR, and TCRdb kept only the in-frame ones, dropping some. That table gives V, J and clone size, and the DNA gave D and trimming. In the table there are about 200,000 clones, approximately 83% of which are singletons. The junction had 3 bases not matched to a gene; V was cut back by 0 bases and J by 7 bases. Germline loops: CDR1 SGHTS, CDR2 YDEGEE. The CDR3 length is 15 residues. V gene TRBV5-8 combines with J gene TRBJ2-1, with 11 bases identical to TRBD2. Source material: peripheral blood. The source is a man between 60 and 70 years old with acute or convalescent COVID-19. The CDR3: CASSLGLAGGNEQFF. CDR3 bases: TGTGCCAGCAGCTTGGGGCTAGCGGGAGGAAATGAGCAGTTCTTC.